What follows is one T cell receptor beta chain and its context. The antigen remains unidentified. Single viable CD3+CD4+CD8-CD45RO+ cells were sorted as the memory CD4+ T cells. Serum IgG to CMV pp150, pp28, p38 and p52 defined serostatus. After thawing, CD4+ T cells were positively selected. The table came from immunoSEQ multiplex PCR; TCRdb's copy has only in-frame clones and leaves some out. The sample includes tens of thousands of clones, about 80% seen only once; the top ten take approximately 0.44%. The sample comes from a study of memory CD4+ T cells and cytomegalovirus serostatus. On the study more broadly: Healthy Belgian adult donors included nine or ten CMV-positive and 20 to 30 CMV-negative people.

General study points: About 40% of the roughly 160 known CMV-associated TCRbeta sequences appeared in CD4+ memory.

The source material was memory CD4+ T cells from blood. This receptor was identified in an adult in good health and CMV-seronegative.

CDR3 sequence: CASSLDSSGNTIYF. CDR3 nucleotides: TGTGCCAGCAGCTTAGACAGCTCTGGAAACACCATATATTTT. The gene calls are TRBV11-2 and TRBJ1-3; D is ambiguous. CDR1 and CDR2 (germline): SGHAT, FQNNGV. The germline V and J ends were trimmed by 0 bases and 0 bases, with 3 bases remaining between them. The CDR3 length is 14 residues.